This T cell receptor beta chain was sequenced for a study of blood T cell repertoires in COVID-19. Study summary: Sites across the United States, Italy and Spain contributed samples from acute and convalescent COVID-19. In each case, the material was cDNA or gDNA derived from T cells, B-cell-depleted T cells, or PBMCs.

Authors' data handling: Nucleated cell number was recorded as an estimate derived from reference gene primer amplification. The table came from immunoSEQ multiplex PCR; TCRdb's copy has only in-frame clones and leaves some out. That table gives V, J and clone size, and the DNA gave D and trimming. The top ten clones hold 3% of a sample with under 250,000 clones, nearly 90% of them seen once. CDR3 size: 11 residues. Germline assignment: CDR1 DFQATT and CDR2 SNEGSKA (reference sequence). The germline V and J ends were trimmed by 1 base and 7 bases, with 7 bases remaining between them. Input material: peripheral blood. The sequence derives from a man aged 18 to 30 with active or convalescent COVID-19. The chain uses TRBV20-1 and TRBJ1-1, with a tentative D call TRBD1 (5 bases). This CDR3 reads CSARGTIEAFF. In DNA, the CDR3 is TGCAGTGCTAGAGGGACAATTGAAGCTTTCTTT.